These 13 T cell receptor beta chains came from one sample sequenced in a study of blood T cells in healthy people across ages (dated by TCRdb to the mid-2010s). The receptor library was made with 5' RACE. The sample was run on an Illumina HiSeq 2500. The second PCR ran for roughly 7 to 12 cycles and used a J-beta primer mix along with a sample-barcoded 5' primer. TCRdb reanalyzed the raw reads on its own, using fastp at Q25 for trimming and MiXCR for clone calling, and kept in-frame beta chains. Rows with a matching CDR3 protein are joined into one entry that keeps the most common DNA and genes. The sample profile shows around 1,000,000 distinct CDR3 sequences; about 23% of them were found once. Of the sample, around 0.7% is held by the ten largest clones. This same sample was also part of a study on T cells of mothers and their children.

The sample taken for sequencing was blood. These receptors all come from a girl aged 2-10 years in good health.

This clonotype occurred a few times. The chain joins TRBV5-1 to TRBJ2-5, with 7 bases identical to TRBD2. Trimming at V came to 6 bases and at J to 3 bases, leaving 14 bases not matched to a gene. This CDR3 region has 16 residues. Germline assignment: CDR1 SGHRS and CDR2 YFSETQ. The CDR3 reads CASTWVEGGSEETQYF. The CDR3 DNA sequence: TGCGCCAGCACCTGGGTGGAGGGCGGGAGCGAAGAGACCCAGTACTTC.

This clonotype was counted a few times. This sequence joins TRBV12-3 or TRBV12-4 and TRBJ1-6, with D possibly TRBD1 on 6 matching bases. With 10 bases removed from V and 7 bases from J, the gap between germline ends came to 14 bases. The CDR3 is made up of 13 amino acids. CDR3 coding DNA: TGTGCCACCAGGGGCATAGGGAATTCACCCCTCCACTTT. Translated: CATRGIGNSPLHF.

The chain combines TRBV28 with TRBJ1-5, with a possible D match to TRBD1 (6 bases). The CDR3 loop spans 13 amino acids. V lost 9 bases to trimming and J lost 5 bases, with 14 bases between them. Germline V CDR1 and CDR2: MDHEN, SYDVKM. This CDR3 reads CASEGVGDQPQHF. For the CDR3, the DNA is TGTGCCAGTGAGGGGGTGGGTGATCAGCCCCAGCATTTT. Drawing the rest from reference TRBV28 and TRBJ1-5, the complete variable domain is DVKVTQSSRYLVKRTGEKVFLECVQDMDHENMFWYRQDPGLGLRLIYFSYDVKMKEKGDIPEGYSVSREKKERFSLILESASTNQTSMYLCASEGVGDQPQHFGDGTRLSIL.

The chain couples TRBV7-6 to TRBJ1-2; D may be TRBD1 (5 bases). Trimming stripped 5 bases from V and 4 bases from J, with 14 bases between. Germline V gene data show CDR1 as SGHVS and CDR2 as FNYEAQ. This CDR3 spans 14 amino acids. The CDR3 DNA reads TGTGCCAGCAGCCCACCGGAGGGGAGCTATGGCTACACCTTC. Translated: CASSPPEGSYGYTF.

This clonotype was found a few times. The V and J genes are TRBV5-1 and TRBJ1-1; perhaps TRBD1 as D (5 bases). The germline gives CDR1 SGHRS, CDR2 YFSETQ. V was cut by 1 base and J by 2 bases, with 12 bases left in between. The CDR3 has 15 amino acids. The CDR3 protein is CASSLPWGGNTEAFF. In DNA form, the CDR3 reads TGCGCCAGCAGCTTGCCTTGGGGGGGAAACACTGAAGCTTTCTTT.

This clonotype appeared a single time. V is TRBV20-1 and J is TRBJ2-5; 12 nucleotides line up with TRBD2. CDR1 and CDR2 (germline): DFQATT, SNEGSKA (reference sequence). Trimming cost V 6 bases and J 2 bases; bases outside gene matches: 4. There are 14 residues in the CDR3. The CDR3, as DNA: TGCAGTGCCACCACTAGCGGGGGGCAAGAGACCCAGTACTTC. Protein: CSATTSGGQETQYF.

A note on this clonotype: At one end the junction does not follow the germline gene, possibly because of a read error. This chain connects TRBV4-2 to TRBJ2-5; D gene unclear. CDR1 and CDR2 from the germline V gene are LGHNA and YNFKEQ. The CDR3 is 14 residues long. CDR3 in amino acids: CASSQAGSQVTQYF. CDR3 bases: TGTGCCAGCAGCCAAGCGGGTTCCCAAGTGACCCAGTACTTC.

This chain links TRBV4-1 with TRBJ2-1; TRBD2 matches at 7 bases. The CDR3 consists of 17 residues. V lost 2 bases and J lost 7; bases outside the gene matches: 14. CDR1 MGHRA and CDR2 YSYEKL come from the germline V gene. CDR3 region: CASSQREGAGSGNEQFF. CDR3 bases: TGCGCCAGCAGCCAAAGGGAGGGAGCGGGAAGTGGTAATGAGCAGTTCTTC.

The rearrangement uses TRBV6-2 or TRBV6-3 and TRBJ2-7; no firm D call. There are 12 residues in the CDR3. The germline CDR1 and CDR2 sequences are MNHEY and SVGEGT. V was shortened by 6 bases and J by 3 bases, with 9 bases between the two germline ends. CDR3 nucleotides: TGTGCCAGCAGCGCCCGTTTCTACGAGCAGTACTTC. This sequence encodes CASSARFYEQYF.

This clonotype was picked up a small number of times. V is TRBV28 and J is TRBJ1-2, with TRBD1 matching 7 bases. V shed 3 bases and J 7 bases; nucleotides not matched to a gene: 11. In germline, CDR1 is MDHEN, CDR2 SYDVKM. The CDR3 is 15 amino acids. Here the CDR3 DNA reads TGTGCCAGCAGTTTCCCGACAGGGTTTTTCGGTGGCTACACCTTC. Its protein is CASSFPTGFFGGYTF.

Only a few counts were recorded for this clonotype. The chain joins TRBV28 to TRBJ2-5; D is undetermined. CDR3 size: 15 residues. The V gene's germline CDR1 is MDHEN and CDR2 SYDVKM. Trimming shortened V by 3 bases and J by 2 bases, and 13 bases separated the two germline ends. In DNA, the CDR3 is TGTGCCAGCAGTTTGTCTCCGGTTGGGCAAGAGACCCAGTACTTC. Translating it yields CASSLSPVGQETQYF.

V usage is TRBV7-3 and J usage is TRBJ1-2; 8 bases are shared with TRBD1. CDR3 length equals 15 residues. Trimming removed 0 bases from V and 7 bases from J; junction bases left unmatched: 7. Germline assignment: CDR1 SGHTA and CDR2 FQGTGA. This CDR3 is CASSLTAGQGGGYTF. The CDR3 region has the DNA TGTGCCAGCAGCTTAACTGCCGGACAGGGTGGTGGCTACACCTTC.

This clonotype has just a few counts. The chain combines TRBV27 with TRBJ1-1; possibly TRBD1 for D (6 bases). This CDR3 spans 13 amino acids. Germline V CDR1 and CDR2: MNHEY, SMNVEV (reference sequence). Trimming took 6 bases from V and 6 from J, leaving 14 bases between them. In DNA, the CDR3 is TGTGCCAGCAGACTACAGGGATCGTCTGAAGCTTTCTTT. Amino acid sequence: CASRLQGSSEAFF.